A single sample gave rise to the 29 T cell receptor beta chains below, sequenced in a study of blood T cell repertoires in COVID-19. TCRdb keeps only in-frame clones here, not all; method: immunoSEQ multiplex PCR. The profile shows 260,000 or so clones, approximately 80% of them singletons. Sequenced: peripheral blood. These receptors were obtained from a woman in her sixties or seventies with acute or convalescent COVID-19.

The chain combines TRBV7-9 with TRBJ1-2, with a tentative D call TRBD1 (6 bases). The germline V and J ends were trimmed by 1 base and 3 bases, with 12 bases remaining between them. Germline assignment: CDR1 SEHNR and CDR2 FQNEAQ (reference sequence). The CDR3 has 15 residues. The CDR3 reads CASSLGIGGDYGYTF. CDR3 sequence (DNA): TGTGCCAGCAGCTTAGGAATAGGGGGTGACTATGGCTACACCTTC.

This clone has only a few counts. The chain uses TRBV4-3 and TRBJ2-7; D gene ambiguous. The germline V gene has CDR1 LGHNA and CDR2 YSLEER. The CDR3 has 18 amino acids. V was cut by 3 bases and J by 2 bases, with 23 bases left in between. The CDR3 here is CASSQARGTRFMAYEQYF. The CDR3 nucleotides read TGCGCCAGCAGCCAGGCCCGCGGAACAAGGTTTATGGCCTACGAGCAGTACTTC.

This chain uses TRBV30 with TRBJ2-7; D gene unclear. Germline V CDR1 and CDR2: GTSNPN, SVGIG (reference sequence). The CDR3 spans 11 residues. V dropped 0 bases and J dropped 5 bases, with 5 bases sitting between them. The CDR3 loop is CAWSVRDEQYF. CDR3 bases: TGTGCCTGGAGTGTACGGGACGAGCAGTACTTC.

This clone has only a few counts. The rearrangement joins TRBV2 to TRBJ1-5; D is perhaps TRBD1 (6 bases). The germline V gene encodes CDR1 SNHLY and CDR2 FYNNEI. This CDR3 contains 14 residues. V lost 5 bases to trimming and J lost 4 bases, with 12 bases between them. In nucleotides, the CDR3 is TGTGCCAGCAGTTACAGGGAAGGAAATCAGCCCCAGCATTTT. Translated: CASSYREGNQPQHF.

This chain links TRBV9 with TRBJ1-2; the match to TRBD1 covers 9 bases. The CDR3 length is 16 residues. Germline V gives CDR1 SGDLS, CDR2 YYNGEE. Germline trimming cut 3 bases from V and 5 bases from J; bases unmatched to any gene: 11. The CDR3 reads CASSGDRDRALYGYTF. As DNA, the CDR3 is TGTGCCAGCAGCGGAGATCGGGACAGGGCTTTGTATGGCTACACCTTC.

The chain joins TRBV19 to TRBJ1-3; the D gene is possibly TRBD1 (5 bases). V gave up 3 bases and J gave up 0 bases, with 12 bases separating them. The germline V gene encodes CDR1 LNHDA and CDR2 SQIVND (reference sequence). This CDR3 has 16 amino acids. CDR3 sequence: CASSIGGFNSGNTIYF. Written as DNA, the CDR3 is TGTGCCAGTAGTATTGGGGGGTTCAACTCTGGAAACACCATATATTTT.

The CDR3 bases are TGTGCCAGCAGTACCGGGACACGGTCTAATGAGCAGTTCTTC. Its translation is CASSTGTRSNEQFF. This chain links TRBV6-6 with TRBJ2-1, with D possibly matching TRBD1 (6 bases). The ends were cut back, 5 bases at V and 7 bases at J, with 15 bases in the middle. Per germline, CDR1 MNHNY and CDR2 SVGAGI (reference sequence). The CDR3 has 14 residues.

The chain links TRBV7-9 to TRBJ2-3; 7 bases align to TRBD1. Germline assignment: CDR1 SEHNR and CDR2 FQNEAQ (reference sequence). Trimming took 5 bases from V and 7 from J; bases not matched to a gene: 15. The CDR3 covers 16 residues. The CDR3 here is CASSPYRQGKFNTQYF. The CDR3 DNA reads TGTGCCAGCAGCCCCTACCGACAGGGAAAGTTTAATACGCAGTATTTT.

The DNA for the CDR3 is TGTGCCAGCAGCTCAACAGGGGGGAACTATGGCTACACCTTC. Translation: CASSSTGGNYGYTF. This chain uses TRBV7-2 with TRBJ1-2; 8 bases are shared with TRBD1. Germline V CDR1 and CDR2: SGHTA, FQGNSA. The CDR3 is made up of 14 amino acids. V was pared by 4 bases and J by 2 bases, with 3 bases of the junction left unmatched. The full variable domain, completed using reference TRBV7-2 and TRBJ1-2, is GAGVSQSPSNKVTEKGKDVELRCDPISGHTALYWYRQSLGQGLEFLIYFQGNSAPDKSGLPSDRFSAERTGGSVSTLTIQRTQQEDSAVYLCASSSTGGNYGYTFGSGTRLTVV.

The V gene is TRBV6-6, the J gene TRBJ1-3; possibly TRBD1 for D (6 bases). Trimming removed 5 bases at V and 2 bases at J, with 19 bases between. Per the germline V gene, CDR1 is MNHNY and CDR2 is SVGAGI (reference sequence). The CDR3 totals 17 residues. The DNA of the CDR3 is TGTGCCAGCAGTCTGCAGCCCGACAGGAATGCTGGAAACACCATATATTTT. As protein: CASSLQPDRNAGNTIYF.

The chain couples TRBV9 to TRBJ1-4; D not resolved. CDR3 length: 15 residues. V lost 3 bases and J 3 bases, leaving 12 bases between the germline ends. The germline V gene has CDR1 SGDLS and CDR2 YYNGEE. The CDR3: CASSAQAGPNEKLFF. DNA for the CDR3: TGTGCCAGCAGCGCCCAGGCGGGCCCTAATGAAAAACTGTTTTTT.

This rearrangement joins TRBV6-5 to TRBJ1-6, with a weak D call TRBD1 (6 bases). The CDR3 covers 14 residues. Germline lookup yields CDR1 MNHEY and CDR2 SVGAGI. V was cut by 3 bases and J by 7 bases, with 10 bases left in between. CDR3 in DNA: TGTGCCAGCAGTTATGAGGGGGGGAATTCACCCCTCCACTTT. Its translation: CASSYEGGNSPLHF.

J is TRBJ1-1 and V is TRBV6-4; possibly TRBD1 for D (5 bases). Germline-derived CDR1 and CDR2 are MRHNA and SNTAGT. Between the trimmed V and J ends, which lost 2 bases and 4 bases, there was a span of 11 bases. CDR3 length equals 14 residues. CDR3: CASSDQGGSTEAFF. The CDR3 DNA reads as TGTGCCAGCAGTGACCAGGGAGGGAGCACTGAAGCTTTCTTT.

This clone came up a few times. The sample contains more than one DNA sequence encoding this CDR3. The chain links TRBV7-2 to TRBJ1-1, with 8 nucleotides matching TRBD1. The germline V gene encodes CDR1 SGHTA and CDR2 FQGNSA. Trimming at V came to 1 base and at J to 2 bases, leaving 3 bases not matched to a gene. The CDR3 has 15 residues. The CDR3 region is CASSLGDRRNTEAFF. The CDR3 nucleotides are TGTGCCAGCAGCTTAGGGGACAGGAGAAACACTGAAGCTTTCTTT.

The V gene is TRBV7-6, the J gene TRBJ2-5, with 10 bases matching TRBD1. The J segment lost 4 bases and the V segment lost 5 bases, leaving 10 bases of the junction unmatched. The CDR3 extends over 16 amino acids. CDR1 and CDR2 (germline): SGHVS, FNYEAQ. CDR3 residues: CASSRGTGVAGETQYF. CDR3 DNA: TGTGCCAGCAGCCGTGGGACAGGGGTGGCGGGAGAGACCCAGTACTTC.

The rearrangement joins TRBV7-8 to TRBJ2-2; 9 bases map to TRBD2. CDR1 and CDR2 from the germline V gene are SGHVS and FQNEAQ. The CDR3 covers 20 residues. V lost 0 bases to trimming and J lost 3 bases; unmatched junction nucleotides: 14. The CDR3 here is CASSLAPVAGGPVDTGELFF. The CDR3 bases are TGTGCCAGCAGCTTAGCGCCGGTGGCGGGGGGGCCGGTCGACACCGGGGAGCTGTTTTTT.

V is TRBV27 and J is TRBJ1-6, with D maybe TRBD1 (5 bases). The ends were cut back, 3 bases at V and 5 bases at J, with 8 bases in the middle. Looked up from germline, CDR1 is MNHEY and CDR2 is SMNVEV (reference sequence). The CDR3 spans 14 residues. The CDR3 loop is CASSFNRNNSPLHF. In DNA form, the CDR3 reads TGTGCCAGCAGTTTTAACAGGAATAATTCACCCCTCCACTTT.

A remark on this clone: One junction end disagrees with the germline gene, perhaps due to a read error. The CDR3 DNA sequence: TGTGCCACCAGCAGAGATGTTCGGGACTCTTCTCATCCCTTC. As protein: CATSRDVRDSSHPF. The chain recombines TRBV15 with TRBJ1-2, with D tentatively TRBD1 (5 bases). CDR1 and CDR2 from the germline V gene are LNHNV and YYDKDF (reference sequence). This CDR3 is 14 amino acids long. The entire variable domain, with the rest obtained from reference TRBV15 and TRBJ1-2, is as follows: DAMVIQNPRYQVTQFGKPVTLSCSQTLNHNVMYWYQQKSSQAPKLLFHYYDKDFNNEADTPDNFQSRRPNTSFCFLDIRSPGLGDTAMYLCATSRDVRDSSHPFGSGTRLTVV.

The table lists this clone with a few counts. V gene TRBV28 combines with J gene TRBJ1-6, with D hard to call. Trimming took off 5 bases at V and 3 bases at J, with 8 bases between the two ends. Germline V lookup: CDR1 MDHEN, CDR2 SYDVKM. The CDR3 is 14 amino acids. The CDR3 sequence is CASSGSLYNSPLHF. CDR3 DNA: TGTGCCAGCAGTGGGAGCCTCTATAATTCACCCCTCCACTTT.

The rearrangement joins TRBV5-1 to TRBJ1-2; a possible D gene is TRBD1 (6 bases). Germline V gene lookup returns CDR1 SGHRS and CDR2 YFSETQ. This CDR3 has 14 amino acids. V was pared by 0 bases and J by 3 bases, with 9 bases between. CDR3: CASSLDRADYGYTF. CDR3 bases: TGCGCCAGCAGCTTGGACAGGGCAGACTATGGCTACACCTTC.

V and J are TRBV6-5 and TRBJ1-5, with 8 bases matching TRBD1. CDR1 and CDR2 (germline): MNHEY, SVGAGI. The CDR3 extends over 15 amino acids. Trimming at V came to 4 bases and at J to 6 bases, leaving 8 bases not matched to a gene. The CDR3 spells CASSLSQGQVQPQHF. The CDR3 region has the DNA TGTGCCAGCAGTTTAAGCCAGGGACAGGTTCAGCCCCAGCATTTT.

V is TRBV7-9 and J is TRBJ1-1; D remains unclear. The CDR3 runs to 12 residues. The V gene's germline CDR1 is SEHNR and CDR2 FQNEAQ (reference sequence). Trimming cost V 3 bases and J 2 bases, with 4 bases left between them. CDR3 nucleotide sequence: TGTGCCAGCAGCTTCATCAACACTGAAGCTTTCTTT. This gives the protein CASSFINTEAFF. The full variable domain, with the rest looked up from reference TRBV7-9 and TRBJ1-1, is DTGVSQNPRHKITKRGQNVTFRCDPISEHNRLYWYRQTLGQGPEFLTYFQNEAQLEKSRLLSDRFSAERPKGSFSTLEIQRTEQGDSAMYLCASSFINTEAFFGQGTRLTVV.

This clone was observed a handful of times. The V and J genes are TRBV18 and TRBJ2-1, with 7 bases aligning to TRBD1. Looked up from germline, CDR1 is KGHSH and CDR2 is LQKENI. The CDR3 contains 14 residues. Trimming took 4 bases from V and 7 from J; bases not matched to a gene: 7. The CDR3 sequence: CASSRQTGTNEQFF. CDR3 DNA sequence: TGTGCCAGCTCACGCCAGACAGGGACGAATGAGCAGTTCTTC. Combining the CDR3 with reference TRBV18 and TRBJ2-1 gives the whole variable domain NAGVMQNPRHLVRRRGQEARLRCSPMKGHSHVYWYRQLPEEGLKFMVYLQKENIIDESGMPKERFSAEFPKEGPSILRIQQVVRGDSAAYFCASSRQTGTNEQFFGPGTRLTVL.

The chain recombines TRBV5-6 with TRBJ1-2; D is unclear. Germline CDR1 is SGHDT and CDR2 is YYEEEE. V lost 2 bases, J lost 7 bases, and 12 bases lay in between. The CDR3 extends over 13 amino acids. The CDR3 here is CASSFWVRGGYTF. CDR3 nucleotide sequence: TGTGCCAGCAGCTTCTGGGTACGAGGTGGCTACACCTTC. Complete variable domain (other parts from reference TRBV5-6 and TRBJ1-2): DAGVTQSPTHLIKTRGQQVTLRCSPKSGHDTVSWYQQALGQGPQFIFQYYEEEERQRGNFPDRFSGHQFPNYSSELNVNALLLGDSALYLCASSFWVRGGYTFGSGTRLTVV.

This rearrangement joins TRBV11-3 to TRBJ2-1; 10 positions agree with TRBD2. This CDR3 has 15 residues. The ends lost 8 bases at V and 9 bases at J; junction bases unmatched: 13. The germline V gene has CDR1 SGHNT and CDR2 YENEEA. Written as DNA, the CDR3 is TGTGCCAGCTCAGCGGGGGGGCGGAGAGCGGGTGAGCAGTTCTTC. Encoded protein: CASSAGGRRAGEQFF.

The chain combines TRBV24-1 with TRBJ1-5; D is perhaps TRBD1 (5 bases). This CDR3 is built from 16 residues. Between the trimmed V and J ends, which lost 3 bases and 4 bases, there was a span of 15 bases. CDR1 and CDR2 (germline): KGHDR, SFDVKD. For the CDR3, the DNA is TGTGCCACCAGTGATCCCTCGGGGGGGACTAATCAGCCCCAGCATTTT. This sequence encodes CATSDPSGGTNQPQHF.

This rearrangement joins TRBV7-9 to TRBJ1-1, with TRBD1 as a possible D gene (6 bases). The CDR3 sequence is 17 residues long. Germline loops: CDR1 SEHNR, CDR2 FQNEAQ (reference sequence). The V and J ends lost 4 bases and 3 bases respectively, with 21 bases between them. The CDR3 reads CASSSWGGLIADTEAFF. The CDR3 bases are TGTGCCAGCAGCTCTTGGGGGGGCCTAATCGCGGACACTGAAGCTTTCTTT.

The V and J genes are TRBV6-5 and TRBJ2-3; D is possibly TRBD1 (6 bases). The CDR3 has 13 residues. CDR1 is MNHEY, CDR2 SVGAGI, per germline. V was clipped by 6 bases and J by 4 bases, with 11 bases between them. The CDR3 DNA is TGTGCCAGCAGGGTGACAGGCTCAGATACGCAGTATTTT. This codes for CASRVTGSDTQYF.

The rearrangement links TRBV6-2 or TRBV6-3 to TRBJ1-1, with a possible D match to TRBD1 (6 bases). Looked up from germline, CDR1 is MNHEY and CDR2 is SVGEGT. The length of the CDR3 is 14 residues. V was shortened by 4 bases and J by 6 bases, with 15 bases between the two germline ends. CDR3 nucleotide sequence: TGTGCCAGCAGTTTTCAGGGGATGAGAGCTGAAGCTTTCTTT. Its protein product is CASSFQGMRAEAFF.